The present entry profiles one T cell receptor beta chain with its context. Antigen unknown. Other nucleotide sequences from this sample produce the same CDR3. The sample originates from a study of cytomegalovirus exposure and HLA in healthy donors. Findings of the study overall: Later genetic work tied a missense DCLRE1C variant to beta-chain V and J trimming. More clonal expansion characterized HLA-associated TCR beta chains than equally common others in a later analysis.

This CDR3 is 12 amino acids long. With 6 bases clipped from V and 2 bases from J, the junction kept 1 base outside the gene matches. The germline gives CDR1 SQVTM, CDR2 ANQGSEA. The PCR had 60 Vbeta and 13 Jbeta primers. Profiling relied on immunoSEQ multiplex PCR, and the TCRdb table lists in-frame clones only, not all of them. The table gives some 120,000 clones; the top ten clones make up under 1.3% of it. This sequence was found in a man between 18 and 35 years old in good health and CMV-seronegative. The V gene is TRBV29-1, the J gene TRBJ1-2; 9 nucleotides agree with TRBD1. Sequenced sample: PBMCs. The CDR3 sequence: CSVGQGNYGYTF. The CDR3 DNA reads TGCAGCGTCGGACAGGGGAACTATGGCTACACCTTC.